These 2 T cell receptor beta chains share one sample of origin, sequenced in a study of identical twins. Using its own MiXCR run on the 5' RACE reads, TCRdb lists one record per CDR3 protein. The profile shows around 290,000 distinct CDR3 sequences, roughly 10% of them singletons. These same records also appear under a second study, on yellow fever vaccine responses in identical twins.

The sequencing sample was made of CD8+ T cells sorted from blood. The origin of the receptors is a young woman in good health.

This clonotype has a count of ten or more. CDR3 sequence reads: CASRKGGGTDTQYF. DNA of the CDR3: TGTGCCAGCAGAAAAGGGGGGGGGACAGATACGCAGTATTTT. The V call is TRBV7-2, the J call TRBJ2-3; a weak D match, TRBD2 (7 bases). Germline values: CDR1 SGHTA, CDR2 FQGNSA. V was trimmed by 6 bases and J by 3 bases, leaving 13 bases between them. The CDR3 spans 14 residues.

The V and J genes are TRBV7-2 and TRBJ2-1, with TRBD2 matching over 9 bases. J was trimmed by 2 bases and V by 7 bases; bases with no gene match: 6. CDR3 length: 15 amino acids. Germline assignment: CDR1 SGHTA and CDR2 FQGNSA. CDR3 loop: CASNQAGGPYNEQFF. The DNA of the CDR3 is TGTGCCAGCAACCAAGCGGGAGGACCCTACAATGAGCAGTTCTTC.